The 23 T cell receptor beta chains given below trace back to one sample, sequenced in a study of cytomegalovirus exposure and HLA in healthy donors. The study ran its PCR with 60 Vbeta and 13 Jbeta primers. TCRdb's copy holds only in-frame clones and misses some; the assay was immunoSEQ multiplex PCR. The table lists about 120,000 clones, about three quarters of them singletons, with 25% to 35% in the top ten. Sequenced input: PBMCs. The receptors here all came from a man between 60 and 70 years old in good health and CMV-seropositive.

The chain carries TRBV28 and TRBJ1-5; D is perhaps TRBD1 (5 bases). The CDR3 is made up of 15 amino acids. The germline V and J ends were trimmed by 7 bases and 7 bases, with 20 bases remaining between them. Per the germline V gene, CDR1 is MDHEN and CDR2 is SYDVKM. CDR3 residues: CASILGVGAGQPQHF. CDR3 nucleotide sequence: TGTGCCAGCATTCTAGGTGTTGGGGCAGGGCAGCCCCAGCATTTT. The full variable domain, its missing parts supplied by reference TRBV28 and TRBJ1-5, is DVKVTQSSRYLVKRTGEKVFLECVQDMDHENMFWYRQDPGLGLRLIYFSYDVKMKEKGDIPEGYSVSREKKERFSLILESASTNQTSMYLCASILGVGAGQPQHFGDGTRLSIL.

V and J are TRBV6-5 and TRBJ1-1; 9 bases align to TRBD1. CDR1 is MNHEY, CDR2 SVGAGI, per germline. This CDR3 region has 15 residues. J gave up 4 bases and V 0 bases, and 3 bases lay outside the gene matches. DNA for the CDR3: TGTGCCAGCAGTTACTCCGGACAGGGGTCCACTGAAGCTTTCTTT. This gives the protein CASSYSGQGSTEAFF.

CDR3 coding DNA: TGTGCCAGTAGTATAGTCGAAGGGGGTCGGCACGAGCAGTACTTC. Translating it yields CASSIVEGGRHEQYF. The chain is built from TRBV19 and TRBJ2-7, with D possibly being TRBD1 (6 bases). CDR1 and CDR2 from the germline V gene are LNHDA and SQIVND (reference sequence). V shed 1 base and J shed 5 bases, with 15 bases lying between them. The CDR3 spans 15 residues.

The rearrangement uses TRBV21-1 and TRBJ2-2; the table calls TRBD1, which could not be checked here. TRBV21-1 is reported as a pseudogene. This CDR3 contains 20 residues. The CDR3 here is CESRAPRPGDHFANTGELFF. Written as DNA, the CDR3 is TGTGAAAGCAGGGCCCCTCGGCCAGGGGATCACTTCGCGAACACCGGGGAGCTGTTTTTT.

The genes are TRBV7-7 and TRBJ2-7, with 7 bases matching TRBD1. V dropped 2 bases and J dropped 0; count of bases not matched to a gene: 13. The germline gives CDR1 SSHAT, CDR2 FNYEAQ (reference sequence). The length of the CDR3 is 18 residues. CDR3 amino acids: CASSLNPPGTDASYEQYF. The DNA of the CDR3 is TGTGCCAGCAGCTTAAACCCCCCCGGGACAGATGCCTCCTACGAGCAGTACTTC.

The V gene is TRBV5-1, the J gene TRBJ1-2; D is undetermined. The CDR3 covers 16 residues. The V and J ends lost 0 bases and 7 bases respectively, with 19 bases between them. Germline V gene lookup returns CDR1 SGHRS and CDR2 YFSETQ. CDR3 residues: CASSLGYESPSLGYTF. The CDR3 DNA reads TGCGCCAGCAGCTTGGGATACGAGTCCCCATCCCTTGGCTACACCTTC.

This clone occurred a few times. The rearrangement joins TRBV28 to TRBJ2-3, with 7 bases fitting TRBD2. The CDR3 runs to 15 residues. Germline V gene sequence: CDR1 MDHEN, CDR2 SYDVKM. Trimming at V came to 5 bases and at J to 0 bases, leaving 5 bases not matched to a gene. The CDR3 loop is CASSRLAASTDTQYF. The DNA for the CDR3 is TGTGCCAGCAGTCGCCTAGCGGCTAGCACAGATACGCAGTATTTT.

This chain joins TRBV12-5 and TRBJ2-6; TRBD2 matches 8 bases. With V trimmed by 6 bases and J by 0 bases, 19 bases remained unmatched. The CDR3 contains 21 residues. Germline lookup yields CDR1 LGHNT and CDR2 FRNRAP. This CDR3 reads CASGRVGWRGVWGSGANVLTF. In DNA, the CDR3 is TGTGCTAGTGGCCGGGTCGGATGGCGGGGGGTGTGGGGCTCTGGGGCCAACGTCCTGACTTTC.

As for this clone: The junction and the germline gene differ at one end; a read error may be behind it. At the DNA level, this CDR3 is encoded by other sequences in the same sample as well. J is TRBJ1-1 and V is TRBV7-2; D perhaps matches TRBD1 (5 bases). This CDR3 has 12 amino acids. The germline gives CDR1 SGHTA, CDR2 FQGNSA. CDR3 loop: CASSPQGTEAFF. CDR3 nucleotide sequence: TGTGCCAGCAGCCCCCAGGGCACTGAAGCCTTCTTT.

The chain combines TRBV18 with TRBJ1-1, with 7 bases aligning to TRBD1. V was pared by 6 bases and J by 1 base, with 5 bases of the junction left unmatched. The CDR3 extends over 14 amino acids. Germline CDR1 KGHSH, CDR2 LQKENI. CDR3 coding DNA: TGTGCCAGCTCCCAGGGACAGACGAACACTGAAGCTTTCTTT. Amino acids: CASSQGQTNTEAFF.

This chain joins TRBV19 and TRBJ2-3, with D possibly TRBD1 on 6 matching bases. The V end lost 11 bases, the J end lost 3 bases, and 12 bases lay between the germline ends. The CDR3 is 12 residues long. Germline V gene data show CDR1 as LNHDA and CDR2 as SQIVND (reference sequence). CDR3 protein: CAARTETDTQYF. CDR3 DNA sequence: TGTGCCGCAAGGACAGAAACAGATACGCAGTATTTT.

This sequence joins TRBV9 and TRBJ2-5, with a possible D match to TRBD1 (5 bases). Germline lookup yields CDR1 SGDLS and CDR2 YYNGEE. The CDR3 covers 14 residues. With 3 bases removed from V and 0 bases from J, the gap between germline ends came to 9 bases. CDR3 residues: CASSAQTDQETQYF. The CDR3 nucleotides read TGTGCCAGCAGCGCCCAGACAGACCAAGAGACCCAGTACTTC.

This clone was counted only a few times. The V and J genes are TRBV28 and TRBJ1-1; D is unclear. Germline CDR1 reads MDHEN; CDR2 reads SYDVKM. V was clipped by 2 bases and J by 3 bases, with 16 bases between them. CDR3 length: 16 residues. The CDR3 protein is CASSLREGKRYTEAFF. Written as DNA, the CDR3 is TGTGCCAGCAGTTTACGAGAGGGTAAGAGATACACTGAAGCTTTCTTT.

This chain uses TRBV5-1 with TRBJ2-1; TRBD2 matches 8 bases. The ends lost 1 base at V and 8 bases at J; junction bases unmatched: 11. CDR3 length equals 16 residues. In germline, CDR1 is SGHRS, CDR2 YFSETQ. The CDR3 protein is CASSLTAGGSLHEQFF. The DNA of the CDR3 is TGCGCCAGCAGCTTGACTGCGGGGGGAAGTCTGCATGAGCAGTTCTTC.

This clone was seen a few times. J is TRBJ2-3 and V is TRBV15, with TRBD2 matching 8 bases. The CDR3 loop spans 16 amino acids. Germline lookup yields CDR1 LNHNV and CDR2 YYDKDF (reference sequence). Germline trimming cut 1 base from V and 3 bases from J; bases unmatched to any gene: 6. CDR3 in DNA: TGTGCCACCAGCAGAGGAGGGACTAGTCGGACAGATACGCAGTATTTT. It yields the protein CATSRGGTSRTDTQYF.

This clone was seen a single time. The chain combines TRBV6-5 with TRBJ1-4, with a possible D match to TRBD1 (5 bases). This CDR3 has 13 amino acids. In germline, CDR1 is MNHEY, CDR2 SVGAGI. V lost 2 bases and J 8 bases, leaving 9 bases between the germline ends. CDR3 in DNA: TGTGCCAGCAGTTACCAGGGATTGGAAAAACTGTTTTTT. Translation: CASSYQGLEKLFF.

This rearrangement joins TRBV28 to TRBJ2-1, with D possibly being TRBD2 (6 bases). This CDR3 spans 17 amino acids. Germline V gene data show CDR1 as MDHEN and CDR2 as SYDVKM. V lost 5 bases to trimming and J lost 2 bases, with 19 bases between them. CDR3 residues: CASSPSFREDTYNEQFF. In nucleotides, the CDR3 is TGTGCCAGCAGTCCATCATTTAGGGAGGACACCTACAATGAGCAGTTCTTC.

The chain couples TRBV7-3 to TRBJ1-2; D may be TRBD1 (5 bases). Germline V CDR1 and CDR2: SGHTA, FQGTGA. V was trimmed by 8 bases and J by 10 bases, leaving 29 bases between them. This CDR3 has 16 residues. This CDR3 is CASAPRGGMTPGVYTF. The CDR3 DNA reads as TGTGCCAGCGCTCCACGGGGGGGAATGACCCCGGGGGTCTACACCTTC.

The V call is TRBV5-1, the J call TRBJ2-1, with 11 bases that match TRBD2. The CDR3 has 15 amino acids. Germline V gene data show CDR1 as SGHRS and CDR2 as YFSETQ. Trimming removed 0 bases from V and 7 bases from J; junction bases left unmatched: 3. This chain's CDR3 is CASSLELAGENEQFF. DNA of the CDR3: TGCGCCAGCAGCTTGGAACTAGCGGGAGAAAATGAGCAGTTCTTC.

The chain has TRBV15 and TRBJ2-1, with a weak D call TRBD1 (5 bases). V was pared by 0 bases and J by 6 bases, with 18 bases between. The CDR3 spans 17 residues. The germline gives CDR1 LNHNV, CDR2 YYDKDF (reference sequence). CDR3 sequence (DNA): TGTGCCACCAGCAGAGATAAAGAAACAGGCCGCCTCAATGAGCAGTTCTTC. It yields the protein CATSRDKETGRLNEQFF.

The CDR3 nucleotides read TGTGCCAGCAGCCTACCACTTCTCGAGCAGTACTTC. Its protein is CASSLPLLEQYF. The chain carries TRBV6-1 and TRBJ2-7; no definite D call. The germline gives CDR1 MNHNS, CDR2 SASEGT. V lost 6 bases to trimming and J lost 6 bases, with 12 bases between them. The CDR3 extends over 12 amino acids.

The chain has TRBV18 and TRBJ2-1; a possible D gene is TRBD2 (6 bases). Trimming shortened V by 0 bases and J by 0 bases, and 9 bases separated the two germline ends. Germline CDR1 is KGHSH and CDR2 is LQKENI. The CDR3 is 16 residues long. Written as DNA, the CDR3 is TGTGCCAGCTCACCACCCAATAGCGGCTCCTACAATGAGCAGTTCTTC. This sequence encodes CASSPPNSGSYNEQFF. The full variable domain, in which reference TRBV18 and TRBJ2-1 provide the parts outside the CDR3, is NAGVMQNPRHLVRRRGQEARLRCSPMKGHSHVYWYRQLPEEGLKFMVYLQKENIIDESGMPKERFSAEFPKEGPSILRIQQVVRGDSAAYFCASSPPNSGSYNEQFFGPGTRLTVL.

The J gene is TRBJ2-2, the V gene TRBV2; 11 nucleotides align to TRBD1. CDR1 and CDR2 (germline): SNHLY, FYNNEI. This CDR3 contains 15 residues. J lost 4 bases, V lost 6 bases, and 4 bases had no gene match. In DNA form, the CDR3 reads TGTGCCAGCAGGACCGGACAGGGGGCCACCGGGGAGCTGTTTTTT. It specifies CASRTGQGATGELFF.